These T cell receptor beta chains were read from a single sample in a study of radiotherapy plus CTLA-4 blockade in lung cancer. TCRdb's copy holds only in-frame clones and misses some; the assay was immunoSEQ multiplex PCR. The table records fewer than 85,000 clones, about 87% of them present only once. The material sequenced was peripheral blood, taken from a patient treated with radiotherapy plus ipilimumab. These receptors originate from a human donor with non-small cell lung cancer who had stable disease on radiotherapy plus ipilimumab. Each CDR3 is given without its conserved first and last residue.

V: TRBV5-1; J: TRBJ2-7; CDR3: ASRGPTYEQY
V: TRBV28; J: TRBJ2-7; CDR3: ASKLDRVTYEQY
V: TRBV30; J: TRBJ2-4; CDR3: AGGGEGKNIQY
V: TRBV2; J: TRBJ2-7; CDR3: ASSEAGFSYEQY
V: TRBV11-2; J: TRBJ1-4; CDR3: ASSLEGTPNEKLF
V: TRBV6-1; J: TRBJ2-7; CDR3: ASRPGTNHYEQY
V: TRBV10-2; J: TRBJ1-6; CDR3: ASSEGSSPNSPLH
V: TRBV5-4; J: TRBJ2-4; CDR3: ASSLPGVAKNIQY
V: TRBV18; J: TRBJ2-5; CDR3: ASSLSSQETQY
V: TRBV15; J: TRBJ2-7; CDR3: ATSSRLGAYEQY
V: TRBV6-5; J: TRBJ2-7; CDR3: ATQARTGGVYEQY
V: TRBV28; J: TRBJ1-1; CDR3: ASSLSGFGGGTEAF
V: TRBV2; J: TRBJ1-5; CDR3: ASSEGRGRQPQH
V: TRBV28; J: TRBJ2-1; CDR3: ASSPPRGPSGLYNEQF
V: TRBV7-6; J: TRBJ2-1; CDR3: ASSLGVVHEQF
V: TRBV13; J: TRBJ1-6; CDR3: ASSPLLGGSPLH
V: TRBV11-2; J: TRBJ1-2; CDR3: ASSLSAQKDSLRGYT
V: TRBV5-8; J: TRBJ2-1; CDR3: ASPYRSGPVEQF
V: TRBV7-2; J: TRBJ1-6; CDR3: ASSLGGGVYSPLH
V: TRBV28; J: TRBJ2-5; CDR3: ASSLRGEETQY
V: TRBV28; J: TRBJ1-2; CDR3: ASSLRVEVYGYT
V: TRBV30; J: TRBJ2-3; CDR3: AWSAQWGRDTDTQY
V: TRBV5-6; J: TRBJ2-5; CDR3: ASSFRSGGGVETQY
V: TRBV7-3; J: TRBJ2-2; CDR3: ASSLTLAGGPGELF
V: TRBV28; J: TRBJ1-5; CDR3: ASSPPGQALH
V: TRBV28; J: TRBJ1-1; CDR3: ASSLVGSETEAF
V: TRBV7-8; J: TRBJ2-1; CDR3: ASSLGLFEQF
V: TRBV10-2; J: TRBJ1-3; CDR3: ASSDPQGGNTIY
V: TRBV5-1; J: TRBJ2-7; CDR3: ASSFGTGGMYEQY
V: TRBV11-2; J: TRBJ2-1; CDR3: ASSLGTEYNEQF
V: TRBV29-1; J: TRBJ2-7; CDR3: SVTDRGRLDEQY
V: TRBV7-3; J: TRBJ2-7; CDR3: ASSLIPGVGEQY
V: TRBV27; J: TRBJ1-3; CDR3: ASSPGVSGNTIY
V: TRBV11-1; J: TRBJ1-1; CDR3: ASSHTGTAF
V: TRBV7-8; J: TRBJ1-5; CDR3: ASSSIQGAGSNQPQH
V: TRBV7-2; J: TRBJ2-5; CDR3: ASSLVAAGGSETQY
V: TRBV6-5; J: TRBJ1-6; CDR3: ASSLDRRNSPLH
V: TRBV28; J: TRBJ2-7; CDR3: ASMGHIYEQY
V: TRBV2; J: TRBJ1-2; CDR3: ASGGARTGLDYGYT
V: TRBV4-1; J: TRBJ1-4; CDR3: ASSQRSRTANEKLF
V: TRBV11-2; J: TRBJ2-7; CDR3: ASSPEYEQY
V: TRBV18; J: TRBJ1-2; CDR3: ASSPTLDNYGYT
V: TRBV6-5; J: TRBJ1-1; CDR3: ASSYQGAGNTEAF
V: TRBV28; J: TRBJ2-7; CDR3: ASSVTGGNYEQY
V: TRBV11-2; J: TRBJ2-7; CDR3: ASSLKGTRYEQY